The 28 T cell receptor beta chains presented below share a single source sample, sequenced in a study of T cell clusters in autoimmune cytopenias. TRB was amplified by touch-down multiplex PCR, primer pools A and B combined. From the multiplex PCR reads, TCRdb lists one entry per CDR3 protein and no DNA. Its clone listing holds around 9,700 distinct CDR3 sequences. Each sample's input was around 250 ng genomic DNA, some 38,000 genome equivalents. These data are also associated with another study on T cell repertoires in aging, cancer and after chemotherapy.

Sample: peripheral blood. These receptor sequences come from a human donor in good health.

The V and J genes are TRBV7-2 and TRBJ2-5; TCRdb picks TRBD2, but there is no DNA to check that call. In germline, CDR1 is SGHTA, CDR2 FQGNSA. The CDR3 sequence is 13 residues long. CDR3 protein: CASSLWRGETQYF.

The J gene is TRBJ2-7, the V gene TRBV28; TCRdb lists TRBD1, though no DNA is available to test this call. The CDR3 has 14 amino acids. CDR1 and CDR2 from the germline V gene are MDHEN and SYDVKM. CDR3 sequence reads: CASSPRTGFLEQYF.

The chain links TRBV6-5 to TRBJ2-3; TCRdb proposes TRBD2, but this gene call is untestable without DNA. Germline CDR1 reads MNHEY; CDR2 reads SVGAGI. The CDR3 runs to 14 residues. CDR3 loop: CASSPGGVGDTQYF.

This clonotype is medium-sized by frequency. The rearrangement links TRBV6-1 to TRBJ1-2; TCRdb's D call of TRBD1 is untestable without DNA. CDR3 size: 14 residues. Germline V lookup: CDR1 MNHNS, CDR2 SASEGT. CDR3 sequence: CATLLRTENYGYTF.

CDR3 protein: CASSVSWQAPFYNEQFF. The chain has TRBV9 and TRBJ2-1; TCRdb's D gene call, TRBD1, goes unchecked for lack of DNA. The germline V gene encodes CDR1 SGDLS and CDR2 YYNGEE. CDR3 length: 17 amino acids.

The genes are TRBV28 and TRBJ2-2; as DNA is missing, the TRBD2 call by TCRdb cannot be tested. CDR1 is MDHEN, CDR2 SYDVKM, per germline. This CDR3 has 16 amino acids. The CDR3 here is CASSLDSGGRTGELFF.

According to its frequency, this clonotype is medium-sized (0.01 to 0.1%). The genes are TRBV7-9 and TRBJ2-1; TCRdb lists TRBD1, though no DNA is available to test this call. The CDR3 totals 12 residues. Germline assignment: CDR1 SEHNR and CDR2 FQNEAQ (reference sequence). CDR3 in amino acids: CASSLVPNEQFF.

J is TRBJ2-2 and V is TRBV10-1; TCRdb lists TRBD2, though no DNA is available to test this call. Per germline, CDR1 WNHNN and CDR2 SYGVQD (reference sequence). The CDR3 loop spans 15 amino acids. This CDR3 is CASSVLATSTGELFF.

This chain links TRBV10-3 with TRBJ2-5. CDR3 length: 14 residues. Germline V gene data show CDR1 as ENHRY and CDR2 as SYGVKD. The CDR3 spells CSSSYSYFEETQYF.

This clonotype is classed as medium-sized (0.01 to 0.1%) by frequency. The genes are TRBV7-2 and TRBJ2-5. Germline V gives CDR1 SGHTA, CDR2 FQGNSA. The CDR3 sequence is 12 residues long. Here the CDR3 reads CASSLGQETQYF.

The chain uses TRBV5-1 and TRBJ2-1; TCRdb's assignment of TRBD1 cannot be checked, as there is no DNA. Germline assignment: CDR1 SGHRS and CDR2 YFSETQ. The CDR3 consists of 16 residues. The CDR3: CASSPVGQGSYNEQFF.

This clonotype is deemed medium-sized by its frequency. The V call is TRBV7-9, the J call TRBJ1-3. Germline-derived CDR1 and CDR2 are SEHNR and FQNEAQ (reference sequence). The CDR3 sequence is 13 residues long. The CDR3 is CAFSDTWGNTIYF.

The chain carries TRBV10-3 and TRBJ1-1. CDR1 ENHRY and CDR2 SYGVKD come from the germline V gene. The CDR3 spans 14 residues. This chain's CDR3 is CAISESTGFTEAFF.

This clonotype is classed as medium-sized by frequency. This rearrangement joins TRBV20-1 to TRBJ2-7; TCRdb lists TRBD2, though no DNA is available to test this call. CDR1 is DFQATT and CDR2 is SNEGSKA in the germline V gene (reference sequence). The CDR3 has 13 residues. The CDR3 sequence is CSARGRTDYEQYF.

This sequence joins TRBV6-5 and TRBJ1-1; TCRdb's D gene call, TRBD1, goes unchecked for lack of DNA. This CDR3 has 14 amino acids. Germline values: CDR1 MNHEY, CDR2 SVGAGI. CDR3 protein: CASSYPGGGEGAFF.

The chain combines TRBV12-3 or TRBV12-4 with TRBJ2-1; the TRBD2 assignment by TCRdb is unverifiable without DNA. The CDR3 consists of 15 residues. The CDR3 here is CASSIPSGGYNEQFF.

The V and J genes are TRBV27 and TRBJ2-1. CDR3 length equals 13 residues. Germline V lookup: CDR1 MNHEY, CDR2 SMNVEV (reference sequence). This chain's CDR3 is CASTQTNLNEQFF.

V usage is TRBV5-4 and J usage is TRBJ2-7; TCRdb's D call, TRBD2, is unchecked because there is no DNA. CDR1 and CDR2 from the germline V gene are SGHNT and YYREEE (reference sequence). The CDR3 totals 15 residues. CDR3 amino acids: CASSPNPQVSYEQYF.

This clonotype counts as medium-sized by frequency. The chain is built from TRBV19 and TRBJ2-6. Germline V lookup: CDR1 LNHDA, CDR2 SQIVND (reference sequence). The CDR3 contains 16 residues. The CDR3: CASSIRGNSGANVLTF. Complete variable domain (other parts from reference TRBV19 and TRBJ2-6): DGGITQSPKYLFRKEGQNVTLSCEQNLNHDAMYWYRQDPGQGLRLIYYSQIVNDFQKGDIAEGYSVSREKKESFPLTVTSAQKNPTAFYLCASSIRGNSGANVLTFGAGSRLTVL.

Frequency places this clonotype as medium-sized (0.01 to 0.1%). V usage is TRBV19 and J usage is TRBJ2-5; there is no DNA to check the TCRdb D call of TRBD1. CDR3 size: 13 residues. Germline V gene sequence: CDR1 LNHDA, CDR2 SQIVND (reference sequence). CDR3 residues: CASSRDREGTQYF.

This chain links TRBV19 with TRBJ1-5; TCRdb lists TRBD1, though no DNA is available to test this call. This CDR3 has 15 residues. Germline lookup yields CDR1 LNHDA and CDR2 SQIVND (reference sequence). The CDR3 loop reads CASSWGQSSNQPQHF.

The chain joins TRBV20-1 to TRBJ1-2; TCRdb calls TRBD1, which cannot be checked without DNA. The CDR3 extends over 13 amino acids. The germline V gene encodes CDR1 DFQATT and CDR2 SNEGSKA (reference sequence). The CDR3 is CSASPRQGSGYTF.

This rearrangement joins TRBV7-9 to TRBJ2-5; TCRdb outputs TRBD1, but without DNA this stays unchecked. Germline lookup yields CDR1 SEHNR and CDR2 FQNEAQ (reference sequence). The CDR3 consists of 15 residues. Here the CDR3 reads CASSQMTGAKETQYF.

The rearrangement uses TRBV5-5 and TRBJ2-5. The CDR3 loop spans 14 amino acids. CDR1 is SGHKS, CDR2 YYEKEE, per germline (reference sequence). The chain's CDR3 is CASIAFGRQETQYF.

The gene calls are TRBV6-2 or TRBV6-3 and TRBJ2-1. Per the germline V gene, CDR1 is MNHEY and CDR2 is SVGEGT. The CDR3 is 13 residues long. This chain's CDR3 is CASQGNLYNEQFF.

This chain joins TRBV5-1 and TRBJ2-7; TCRdb's assignment of TRBD1 cannot be checked, as there is no DNA. The germline V gene encodes CDR1 SGHRS and CDR2 YFSETQ. This CDR3 is 15 amino acids long. CDR3 in amino acids: CASSLLGDRAHEQYF.

The chain is built from TRBV24-1 and TRBJ1-2. The CDR3 extends over 14 amino acids. Per germline, CDR1 KGHDR and CDR2 SFDVKD. The CDR3 reads CATSDLERGYGYTF.

The V call is TRBV6-2 or TRBV6-3, the J call TRBJ1-1; with no DNA, the TCRdb D assignment of TRBD1 cannot be verified. This CDR3 is 13 amino acids long. Germline V gene sequence: CDR1 MNHEY, CDR2 SVGEGT. CDR3 in amino acids: CASSEQGTTEAFF.